Presented here are 18 T cell receptor beta chains from one specimen sequenced in a study of human T cells and chemical hapten exposure. TCRdb reprocessed the RACE reads via MiXCR and lists one record per CDR3 protein. The sample contains roughly 120,000 distinct CDR3 sequences, more than 7.5% of which appear only once. Time point specified: healthy volunteer bleed at 2 weeks. Researchers extracted total RNA from unfractionated whole blood. The sequenced sample was whole blood. These receptors all stem from a male donor in good health. Some clones in this sample may be carry-over from other donors' samples.

The chain employs TRBV9 and TRBJ2-1, with 7 bases matching TRBD1. The trim removed 3 bases at V and 9 bases at J, leaving 3 bases unmatched. Germline V gives CDR1 SGDLS, CDR2 YYNGEE. The CDR3 covers 12 residues. CDR3 sequence: CASSANRGEQFF. The CDR3 DNA follows: TGTGCCAGCAGCGCCAACAGGGGTGAGCAGTTCTTC.

This clonotype was observed many times. The chain couples TRBV3-1 to TRBJ1-3; D gene unclear. Trimming shortened V by 4 bases and J by 3 bases, and 16 bases separated the two germline ends. Per the germline V gene, CDR1 is LGHDT and CDR2 is YNNKEL (reference sequence). The CDR3 is made up of 16 amino acids. The CDR3 is CASSRIGSGLGNTIYF. Here the CDR3 DNA reads TGTGCCAGCAGCCGAATAGGGTCCGGACTTGGAAACACCATATATTTT.

This chain links TRBV27 with TRBJ2-3; the D is unclear. V was pared by 0 bases and J by 1 base, with 8 bases between. Germline V CDR1 and CDR2: MNHEY, SMNVEV (reference sequence). The CDR3 loop spans 15 amino acids. CDR3 amino acids: CASSLSMTRTDTQYF. For the CDR3, the DNA is TGTGCCAGCAGTTTATCGATGACGCGCACAGATACGCAGTATTTT.

This clonotype was observed a few times. The chain employs TRBV6-1 and TRBJ1-1; TRBD1 might be the D (5 bases). This CDR3 is 15 amino acids long. Trimming removed 5 bases at V and 0 bases at J, with 13 bases between. Germline CDR1 is MNHNS and CDR2 is SASEGT. DNA of the CDR3: TGTGCCAGCAGTCCACTGACAGTCATGAACACTGAAGCTTTCTTT. Translation gives CASSPLTVMNTEAFF.

This chain uses TRBV6-5 with TRBJ2-7; 10 positions match TRBD1. Germline lookup yields CDR1 MNHEY and CDR2 SVGAGI. The CDR3 is 14 amino acids. Trimming took 5 bases from V and 3 from J; bases not matched to a gene: 4. DNA of the CDR3: TGTGCCAGCAGTGACCGGGACAGGGGCTACGAGCAGTACTTC. This encodes CASSDRDRGYEQYF.

This clonotype was observed a handful of times. The chain has TRBV5-1 and TRBJ1-2; D may be TRBD1 (5 bases). CDR3 size: 13 residues. V was trimmed by 6 bases and J by 4 bases, leaving 13 bases between them. CDR1 SGHRS and CDR2 YFSETQ come from the germline V gene. CDR3 in DNA: TGCGCCAGCACCGACGGGACCAGCTATGGCTACACCTTC. This translates into CASTDGTSYGYTF.

The chain carries TRBV29-1 and TRBJ2-5, with D perhaps TRBD1 (6 bases). V shed 4 bases and J shed 5 bases, with 17 bases lying between them. The germline V gene encodes CDR1 SQVTM and CDR2 ANQGSEA. The CDR3 is 14 residues long. The CDR3 nucleotides are TGCAGCGTTGTAGCTACGGCGAGGGGGGAGACCCAGTACTTC. Protein product: CSVVATARGETQYF.

This clonotype was detected only a few times. The chain joins TRBV29-1 to TRBJ2-7; D is possibly TRBD1 (6 bases). Per the germline V gene, CDR1 is SQVTM and CDR2 is ANQGSEA. The CDR3 is 15 residues long. Trimming left V 4 bases short and J 0 bases short, with 16 bases between. The CDR3 DNA sequence: TGCAGCGTTGCCCGCCGGCTGGACAGCTCCTACGAGCAGTACTTC. It yields the protein CSVARRLDSSYEQYF.

As concerns this clonotype: One junction end disagrees with the germline gene, perhaps due to a read error. This chain's CDR3 is CASSPGPGLFF. Here the CDR3 DNA reads TGTGCCAGCAGTCCGGGACCAGGTTTATTTTTC. The V and J genes are TRBV12-3 or TRBV12-4 and TRBJ2-1; possibly TRBD1 or TRBD2 for D (5 bases each). The CDR3 consists of 11 residues.

The chain links TRBV29-1 to TRBJ2-7, with 13 nucleotides matching TRBD2. Germline V gives CDR1 SQVTM, CDR2 ANQGSEA. The CDR3 is made up of 16 amino acids. J gave up 2 bases and V 5 bases, and 9 bases lay outside the gene matches. The CDR3: CSVCGLAGAPPYEQYF. In DNA, the CDR3 is TGCAGCGTTTGCGGACTAGCGGGGGCCCCCCCCTACGAGCAGTACTTC.

Comment on this clonotype: A single base separates this from a much larger clone, so it may be a read error. The V gene is TRBV12-3 or TRBV12-4, the J gene TRBJ1-2, with D hard to call. The CDR3 is 12 amino acids. The V gene lost 6 bases and the J gene lost 5 bases, with 10 bases spanning the gap. CDR3 protein: CASRVAGYGYTF. The CDR3 DNA is TGTGCCAGCAGGGTTGCCGGGTATGGCTACACCTTC.

The rearrangement uses TRBV7-2 and TRBJ1-5, with D unresolved. Trimming cost V 1 base and J 5 bases, with 6 bases left between them. Looked up from germline, CDR1 is SGHTA and CDR2 is FQGNSA. This CDR3 contains 13 residues. The CDR3 reads CASSLGLDQPQHF. DNA of the CDR3: TGTGCCAGCAGCTTAGGCCTTGATCAGCCCCAGCATTTT.

The rearrangement uses TRBV7-3 and TRBJ2-7, with D uncertain. Germline V gene data show CDR1 as SGHTA and CDR2 as FQGTGA. Trimming cost V 5 bases and J 5 bases, with 10 bases left between them. This CDR3 is built from 12 residues. The CDR3 coding sequence is TGTGCCAGCAGCCCCTCCGGACACGAGCAGTACTTC. It codes for CASSPSGHEQYF. The full variable domain, its missing parts supplied by reference TRBV7-3 and TRBJ2-7, is GAGVSQTPSNKVTEKGKYVELRCDPISGHTALYWYRQSLGQGPEFLIYFQGTGAADDSGLPNDRFFAVRPEGSVSTLKIQRTERGDSAVYLCASSPSGHEQYFGPGTRLTVT.

This clonotype was seen a handful of times. The CDR3 is CASSLGSGGIQETQYF. CDR3 bases: TGTGCCAGCAGCTTAGGTTCAGGGGGAATCCAAGAGACCCAGTACTTC. This sequence joins TRBV11-2 and TRBJ2-5; 7 nucleotides align to TRBD1. The CDR3 sequence is 16 residues long. Germline trimming cut 1 base from V and 1 base from J; bases unmatched to any gene: 6. The germline gives CDR1 SGHAT, CDR2 FQNNGV.

This rearrangement joins TRBV7-3 to TRBJ1-1; D is unclear. V dropped 4 bases and J dropped 0 bases, with 15 bases sitting between them. Per germline, CDR1 SGHTA and CDR2 FQGTGA. This CDR3 is 16 amino acids long. The CDR3: CASSSSGGRMNTEAFF. DNA of the CDR3: TGTGCCAGCAGCTCCAGTGGTGGCCGGATGAACACTGAAGCTTTCTTT.

This clonotype was seen more than once but under ten times. This sequence joins TRBV20-1 and TRBJ2-3; D is possibly TRBD1 (6 bases). This CDR3 region has 19 residues. The germline V gene encodes CDR1 DFQATT and CDR2 SNEGSKA (reference sequence). Trimming removed 0 bases at V and 0 bases at J, with 22 bases between. Here the CDR3 DNA reads TGCAGTGCTAGAGATGCGCGGGTCTCTCAGGGGAGCAGCACAGATACGCAGTATTTT. Its translation is CSARDARVSQGSSTDTQYF.

The chain has TRBV7-2 and TRBJ2-1; 8 positions agree with TRBD2. V shed 2 bases, J shed 2 bases, and the junction held 14 bases outside the gene matches. CDR1 and CDR2 from the germline V gene are SGHTA and FQGNSA. The CDR3 extends over 19 amino acids. This CDR3 reads CASSLPQSKVAGPYNEQFF. In DNA, the CDR3 is TGTGCCAGCAGCTTACCCCAATCCAAAGTAGCGGGGCCCTACAATGAGCAGTTCTTC.

This clonotype was observed at least ten times. V gene TRBV2 combines with J gene TRBJ1-3; 8 bases fit TRBD1. In germline, CDR1 is SNHLY, CDR2 FYNNEI. Trimming cost V 1 base and J 1 base; bases outside gene matches: 3. The CDR3 extends over 16 amino acids. CDR3 nucleotide sequence: TGTGCCAGCAGTGAAGAGACAGGGGATTCTGGAAACACCATATATTTT. Its translation: CASSEETGDSGNTIYF. The variable domain in full, completed from reference TRBV2 and TRBJ1-3, reads EPEVTQTPSHQVTQMGQEVILRCVPISNHLYFYWYRQILGQKVEFLVSFYNNEISEKSEIFDDQFSVERPDGSNFTLKIRSTKLEDSAMYFCASSEETGDSGNTIYFGEGSWLTVV.